This paragraph covers one T cell receptor (beta chain) sequence. These data come from a study of control samples from healthy donors and cancer patients. The germline V gene encodes CDR1 SEHNR and CDR2 FQNEAQ (reference sequence). The CDR3 length is 16 residues. Trimming cost V 5 bases and J 2 bases, with 15 bases left between them. The method was immunoSEQ multiplex PCR; TCRdb's version includes in-frame clones alone and lacks a portion of them. The sample yields 30,000 to 40,000 clones, around 83% seen once. The specimen was PBMCs. The TCR originated in a woman in her sixties with lung cancer. The rearrangement joins TRBV7-9 to TRBJ2-2; tentatively, D is TRBD1 (6 bases). The CDR3 DNA is TGTGCCAGCAGCGCCGGGCAGGGGACCAACACCGGGGAGCTGTTTTTT. Protein product: CASSAGQGTNTGELFF.